One and the same sample provided the 22 T cell receptor beta chains below, sequenced in a study of CD8+ T cells in alopecia areata. Investigators isolated RNA and reverse transcribed it into cDNA to act as the sequencing template. Sequencing was performed with immunoSEQ multiplex PCR; in TCRdb, only in-frame clones are kept and a portion is missing. The table lists over 150,000 clones, about 63% of them singletons. Here the sequenced sample was CD4+ T cells sorted from blood, taken at week 0. The receptor source for this set is a human donor with alopecia areata.

The chain's CDR3 is CASSFLGGLNTEAFF. Here the CDR3 DNA reads TGCGCCAGCAGCTTCTTAGGGGGCCTGAACACTGAAGCTTTCTTT. The chain couples TRBV5-1 to TRBJ1-1; 7 bases line up with TRBD1. V was pared by 2 bases and J by 0 bases, with 4 bases of the junction left unmatched. Germline V gene data show CDR1 as SGHRS and CDR2 as YFSETQ. The CDR3 has 15 amino acids.

The rearrangement uses TRBV19 and TRBJ2-5, with TRBD1 matching 7 bases. The length of the CDR3 is 14 residues. After removal of 2 bases from V and 2 bases from J, the junction contained 2 bases not matched to a gene. Germline V lookup: CDR1 LNHDA, CDR2 SQIVND (reference sequence). The CDR3 region is CASSITGVQETQYF. Here the CDR3 DNA reads TGTGCCAGTAGTATAACAGGGGTGCAAGAGACCCAGTACTTC.

The gene calls are TRBV5-6 and TRBJ1-5, with 7 bases fitting TRBD1. Germline CDR1 is SGHDT and CDR2 is YYEEEE. CDR3 size: 14 residues. V dropped 3 bases and J dropped 7; count of bases not matched to a gene: 7. CDR3 in amino acids: CASSSYRGGQPQHF. The CDR3 DNA follows: TGTGCCAGCAGCTCATACAGGGGAGGCCAGCCCCAGCATTTT. Using reference TRBV5-6 and TRBJ1-5 for the parts outside the CDR3, the full variable domain is DAGVTQSPTHLIKTRGQQVTLRCSPKSGHDTVSWYQQALGQGPQFIFQYYEEEERQRGNFPDRFSGHQFPNYSSELNVNALLLGDSALYLCASSSYRGGQPQHFGDGTRLSIL.

This clone was detected a few times. The rearrangement joins TRBV29-1 to TRBJ2-2; either TRBD1 or TRBD2 may supply D (5 bases each). Germline assignment: CDR1 SQVTM and CDR2 ANQGSEA. V lost 4 bases to trimming and J lost 6 bases, with 6 bases between them. This CDR3 spans 11 amino acids. In DNA form, the CDR3 reads TGCAGCGTTGTGGGGGCCGGGGAGCTGTTTTTT. Translated: CSVVGAGELFF.

The J gene is TRBJ2-4, the V gene TRBV4-1, with a weak D call TRBD1 (5 bases). CDR1 and CDR2 from the germline V gene are MGHRA and YSYEKL. CDR3 length: 10 amino acids. The V and J ends lost 9 bases and 9 bases respectively, with 9 bases between them. CDR3 nucleotide sequence: TGCGCCAGACGAAGGGGCATTCAGTACTTC. Amino acids: CARRRGIQYF.

On this clone itself: Other nucleotide sequences from this sample produce the same CDR3. The chain has TRBV7-2 and TRBJ2-3, with 10 bases fitting TRBD1. CDR3 length equals 14 residues. Germline assignment: CDR1 SGHTA and CDR2 FQGNSA. V shed 5 bases, J shed 3 bases, and the junction held 2 bases outside the gene matches. The DNA of the CDR3 is TGTGCCAGCAGCCGACAGGGGGCAACAGATACGCAGTATTTT. Protein: CASSRQGATDTQYF.

This rearrangement joins TRBV4-1 to TRBJ2-1; D is uncertain. CDR3 length: 15 amino acids. Germline CDR1 is MGHRA and CDR2 is YSYEKL. The V and J ends lost 3 bases and 5 bases respectively, with 14 bases between them. DNA of the CDR3: TGCGCCAGCAGCCAGGCTACAAGCTCGGACAATGAGCAGTTCTTC. Amino acid sequence: CASSQATSSDNEQFF.

The chain recombines TRBV30 with TRBJ1-5; a weak D match, TRBD1 (6 bases). The CDR3 length is 17 residues. The germline gives CDR1 GTSNPN, CDR2 SVGIG (reference sequence). V lost 2 bases, J lost 1 base, and 18 bases lay in between. CDR3 bases: TGTGCCTGGAGTCCCAAGGGAGCAGGGGCCAGCAATCAGCCCCAGCATTTT. This encodes CAWSPKGAGASNQPQHF.

The chain uses TRBV4-3 and TRBJ2-5, with TRBD2 identical over 10 bases. This CDR3 region has 18 residues. V shed 0 bases, J shed 1 base, and the junction held 8 bases outside the gene matches. Germline CDR1 and CDR2: LGHNA and YSLEER. The CDR3 DNA reads TGCGCCAGCAGCCAAGAACTAGCGGGGATGGTCGGCCAAGAGACCCAGTACTTC. This translates into CASSQELAGMVGQETQYF.

V gene TRBV7-2 combines with J gene TRBJ2-7; D is possibly TRBD1 or TRBD2 (5 bases each). CDR1 is SGHTA, CDR2 FQGNSA, per germline. The CDR3 has 13 residues. The V end lost 8 bases, the J end lost 8 bases, and 19 bases lay between the germline ends. The CDR3 protein is CASRPSVGVKQYF. CDR3 nucleotide sequence: TGTGCCAGCCGACCAAGCGTGGGGGTGAAGCAGTACTTC.

The chain combines TRBV30 with TRBJ2-3, with no clear D. The CDR3 totals 11 residues. Trimming took off 4 bases at V and 5 bases at J, with 7 bases between the two ends. Germline V CDR1 and CDR2: GTSNPN, SVGIG (reference sequence). The chain's CDR3 is CAWTDQDTQYF. CDR3 DNA: TGTGCCTGGACGGACCAAGATACGCAGTATTTT. Looking up the rest from reference TRBV30 and TRBJ2-3 gives the full variable domain: SQTIHQWPATLVQPVGSPLSLECTVEGTSNPNLYWYRQAAGRGLQLLFYSVGIGQISSEVPQNLSASRPQDRQFILSSKKLLLSDSGFYLCAWTDQDTQYFGPGTRLTVL.

This rearrangement joins TRBV15 to TRBJ2-5; D not resolved. V was shortened by 10 bases and J by 4 bases, with 16 bases between the two germline ends. The CDR3 extends over 13 amino acids. Germline V gene lookup returns CDR1 LNHNV and CDR2 YYDKDF (reference sequence). The CDR3, as DNA: TGTGCCAGCAATACCAGGCCACGAGAGACCCAGTACTTC. It specifies CASNTRPRETQYF.

This chain joins TRBV29-1 and TRBJ2-3; D possibly corresponds to TRBD2 (6 bases). Per germline, CDR1 SQVTM and CDR2 ANQGSEA. V was cut by 6 bases and J by 2 bases, with 27 bases left in between. The CDR3 has 18 residues. CDR3 residues: CSVDPGTRILPYTDTQYF. The CDR3 DNA reads TGCAGCGTCGACCCCGGGACTCGTATACTACCCTACACAGATACGCAGTATTTT.

The chain recombines TRBV4-1 with TRBJ1-4, with 8 positions matching TRBD1. V lost 2 bases, J lost 5 bases, and 7 bases stayed unmatched. The CDR3 consists of 16 residues. The V gene's germline CDR1 is MGHRA and CDR2 YSYEKL. The CDR3 is CASSQFGQGRNEKLFF. The CDR3 nucleotides read TGCGCCAGCAGCCAATTCGGACAGGGCAGGAATGAAAAACTGTTTTTT.

This clone was recorded a few times. The chain is built from TRBV29-1 and TRBJ1-2; D is ambiguous. Trimming took off 2 bases at V and 4 bases at J, with 8 bases between the two ends. CDR3 length equals 12 residues. Germline assignment: CDR1 SQVTM and CDR2 ANQGSEA. The CDR3 is CSVETATYGYTF. As DNA, the CDR3 is TGCAGCGTTGAAACAGCCACCTATGGCTACACCTTC.

The chain carries TRBV18 and TRBJ1-1; 8 bases are a match to TRBD1. The CDR3 length is 14 residues. After removal of 0 bases from V and 5 bases from J, the junction contained 2 bases not matched to a gene. CDR1 and CDR2 (germline): KGHSH, LQKENI. The CDR3 coding sequence is TGTGCCAGCTCACCACCGACAGGGGCAACTGAAGCTTTCTTT. Its protein product is CASSPPTGATEAFF.

This chain uses TRBV20-1 with TRBJ1-1; the D gene is possibly TRBD1 (5 bases). V was pared by 6 bases and J by 6 bases, with 11 bases between. Germline V gene data show CDR1 as DFQATT and CDR2 as SNEGSKA (reference sequence). The CDR3 extends over 11 amino acids. CDR3 sequence: CSAPETAEAFF. The CDR3 nucleotides read TGCAGTGCCCCCGAGACAGCTGAAGCTTTCTTT.

This clone showed up just a few times. The chain employs TRBV29-1 and TRBJ2-5, with D possibly TRBD2 on 6 matching bases. V lost 3 bases, J lost 4 bases, and 9 bases lay in between. Germline V gives CDR1 SQVTM, CDR2 ANQGSEA. The CDR3 totals 12 residues. The CDR3 sequence: CSVEGGGETQYF. In DNA form, the CDR3 reads TGCAGCGTTGAGGGGGGTGGAGAGACCCAGTACTTC.

This clone was detected only once. V and J are TRBV5-1 and TRBJ1-1, with TRBD1 matching over 7 bases. CDR1 is SGHRS and CDR2 is YFSETQ in the germline V gene. The junction had 5 bases not matched to a gene; V was cut back by 3 bases and J by 3 bases. The CDR3 runs 14 residues. CDR3 residues: CASSSQGRDTEAFF. The CDR3 DNA reads as TGCGCCAGCAGCTCACAGGGGAGGGACACTGAAGCTTTCTTT.

V gene TRBV29-1 combines with J gene TRBJ2-2; 10 bases are shared with TRBD1. The CDR3 contains 14 residues. V shed 7 bases, J shed 4 bases, and the junction held 6 bases outside the gene matches. Germline CDR1 SQVTM, CDR2 ANQGSEA. CDR3 protein: CSAGDRGGTGELFF. Here the CDR3 DNA reads TGCAGCGCCGGGGACAGGGGAGGCACCGGGGAGCTGTTTTTT.

The chain recombines TRBV29-1 with TRBJ2-1, with a possible D match to TRBD1 (5 bases). Deletions cut 7 bases from V and 8 bases from J, with 18 bases between. The CDR3 extends over 13 amino acids. CDR1 SQVTM and CDR2 ANQGSEA come from the germline V gene. The CDR3 loop is CSAGEPRAHEQFF. CDR3 DNA sequence: TGCAGCGCCGGAGAACCCAGGGCCCATGAGCAGTTCTTC.

The CDR3 sequence: CASSPGLASDTQYF. The CDR3 bases are TGTGCCAGCAGCCCGGGACTAGCGTCAGATACGCAGTATTTT. The chain combines TRBV5-6 with TRBJ2-3, with 10 positions matching TRBD2. Germline V gene lookup returns CDR1 SGHDT and CDR2 YYEEEE. Trimming at V came to 4 bases and at J to 4 bases, leaving 3 bases not matched to a gene. The CDR3 spans 14 residues.